The rows below give T cell receptor beta chains drawn from one sample of a study of blood T cell repertoires in COVID-19. Here immunoSEQ multiplex PCR was the method, and the copy in TCRdb shows in-frame clones only, minus some. Here the sample spans about 140,000 clones, approximately 85% being singletons. The sequenced material came from peripheral blood. The receptor source for this set is a human donor with acute or convalescent COVID-19. The donor label of this sample is uncertain. CDR3s leave out the opening cysteine and the closing phenylalanine or tryptophan.

j_call v_call cdr3_aa
TRBJ2-2 TRBV5-1 ASSLDGGTNTGELF
TRBJ1-4 TRBV27 ASSFGRGWEKLF
TRBJ2-2 TRBV2 ASSEPRGSGENTGELF
TRBJ1-2 TRBV28 ASSPPETLYGYT
TRBJ1-2 TRBV5-1 ASSSLGQRNYGYT
TRBJ2-2 TRBV2 ASSAQGTGELF
TRBJ1-4 TRBV3-1/TRBV3-2 ASSPGTGGYDEKLF
TRBJ1-1 TRBV25-1 ASSTMDRRTEAF
TRBJ2-7 TRBV28 ASREQGKDYEQY
TRBJ2-7 TRBV10-1 ASSELLAGGPSYEQY
TRBJ1-2 TRBV3-1/TRBV3-2 ASSHQGVLSGYT
TRBJ2-7 TRBV5-1 ASSFRQGVSEQY
TRBJ2-7 TRBV2 ASSAGGSYEQY
TRBJ1-2 TRBV18 ASSPSSHRGRDYGYT
TRBJ2-7 TRBV6-1 ARVAGHPYEQY
TRBJ2-1 TRBV7-8 ASSFGTSGAHNEQF
TRBJ1-2 TRBV11-2 ASSLDHTYGYT
TRBJ1-1 TRBV10-3 AIKTGSNTEAF
TRBJ1-1 TRBV7-6 ASSDDRAPTEAF
TRBJ2-2 TRBV7-3 ASSPPQRGKAGELF
TRBJ1-2 TRBV2 ASRSGTGIGFYGYT
TRBJ2-1 TRBV9 ASSLLAGSYNEQF
TRBJ1-4 TRBV9 ASSPVSTNEKLF
TRBJ1-2 TRBV6-2/TRBV6-3 ASSKSSTVTNYGYT
TRBJ2-1 TRBV14 ASSQTSGRARDNEQF
TRBJ1-2 TRBV7-9 ASSADSENYGYT
TRBJ1-1 TRBV28 ASSSGQRNTEAF
TRBJ2-2 TRBV27 ASSRIGTPPGGTGELF
TRBJ1-4 TRBV4-1 ASSQERRGREKLF
TRBJ1-2 TRBV24-1 ATSDLQGGTGSGGYT
TRBJ1-1 TRBV6-1 ASSFLTGAF
TRBJ1-1 TRBV5-1 ASSLAGQGSTEAF
TRBJ1-2 TRBV25-1 ASSRDRADGYT
TRBJ1-2 TRBV5-4 VSSGDSNYGYT
TRBJ1-5 TRBV7-9 ASSPGQGASQPQH
TRBJ2-3 TRBV7-2 ASSLDSGAITDTQY
TRBJ1-6 TRBV15 ATIQKPRSSYNSPLH
TRBJ1-5 TRBV12-3/TRBV12-4 ASSFAGHQPQH
TRBJ2-3 TRBV9 ASSTGTSGGRASTDTQY
TRBJ2-2 TRBV11-2 ASSLSLSSVSNTGELF
TRBJ2-2 TRBV19 ATSGRTGELF
TRBJ2-7 TRBV27 ASSLTGRSYEQY
TRBJ2-4 TRBV19 ASRGLREGVGNIQY
TRBJ1-1 TRBV4-3 ASSQRGEGTEAF
TRBJ2-2 TRBV11-2 ASSPNSRNTGELF
TRBJ1-1 TRBV28 ASSLRDRDSIEAF
TRBJ2-5 TRBV3-1/TRBV3-2 ASSRLGGGTQETQY